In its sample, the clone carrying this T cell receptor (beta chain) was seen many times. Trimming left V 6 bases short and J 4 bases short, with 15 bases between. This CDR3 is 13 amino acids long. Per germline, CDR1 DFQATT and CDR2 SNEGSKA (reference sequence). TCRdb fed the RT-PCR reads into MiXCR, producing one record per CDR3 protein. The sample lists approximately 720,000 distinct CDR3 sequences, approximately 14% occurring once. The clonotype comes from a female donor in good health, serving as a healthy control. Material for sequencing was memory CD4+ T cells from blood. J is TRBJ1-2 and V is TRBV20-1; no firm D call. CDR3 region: CSAPPEVSYGYTF. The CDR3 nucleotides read TGCAGTGCGCCGCCCGAAGTATCCTATGGCTACACCTTC.